The subject of this entry is one T cell receptor (beta chain). The data were obtained in a study of T cells after posttransplantation cyclophosphamide. Trimming cost V 4 bases and J 5 bases; bases outside gene matches: 5. CDR1 is SGHVS, CDR2 FNYEAQ, per germline. CDR3 length equals 14 residues. TCRdb's copy holds only in-frame clones and misses some; the assay was immunoSEQ multiplex PCR. The sample is made up of fewer than 40,000 clones, none counted only once. The origin of this receptor is a young woman in good health and a related stem cell transplant donor. Material: PBMCs. The chain employs TRBV7-6 and TRBJ2-5; 9 positions match TRBD2. CDR3 protein: CASSSRRGGETQYF. CDR3 in DNA: TGTGCCAGCAGCTCGAGGCGGGGGGGTGAGACCCAGTACTTC. Variable domain in full (rest from reference TRBV7-6 and TRBJ2-5): GAGVSQSPRYKVTKRGQDVALRCDPISGHVSLYWYRQALGQGPEFLTYFNYEAQQDKSGLPNDRFSAERPEGSISTLTIQRTEQRDSAMYRCASSSRRGGETQYFGPGTRLLVL.